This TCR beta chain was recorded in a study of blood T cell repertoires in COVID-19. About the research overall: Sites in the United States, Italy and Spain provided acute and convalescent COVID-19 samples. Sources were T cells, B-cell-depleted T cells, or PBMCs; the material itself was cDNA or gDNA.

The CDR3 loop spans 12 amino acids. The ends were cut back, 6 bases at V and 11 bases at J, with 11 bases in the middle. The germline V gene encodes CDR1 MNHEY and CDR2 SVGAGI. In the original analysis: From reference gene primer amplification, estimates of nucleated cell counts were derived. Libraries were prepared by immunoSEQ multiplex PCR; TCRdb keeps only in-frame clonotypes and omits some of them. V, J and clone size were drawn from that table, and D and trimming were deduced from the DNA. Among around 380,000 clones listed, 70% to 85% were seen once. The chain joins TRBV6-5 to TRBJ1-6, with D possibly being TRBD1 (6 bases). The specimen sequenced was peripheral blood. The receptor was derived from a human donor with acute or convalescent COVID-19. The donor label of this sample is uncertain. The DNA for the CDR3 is TGTGCCAGCAGGCCACCAGGGGCACCCCTCCACTTT. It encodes CASRPPGAPLHF.